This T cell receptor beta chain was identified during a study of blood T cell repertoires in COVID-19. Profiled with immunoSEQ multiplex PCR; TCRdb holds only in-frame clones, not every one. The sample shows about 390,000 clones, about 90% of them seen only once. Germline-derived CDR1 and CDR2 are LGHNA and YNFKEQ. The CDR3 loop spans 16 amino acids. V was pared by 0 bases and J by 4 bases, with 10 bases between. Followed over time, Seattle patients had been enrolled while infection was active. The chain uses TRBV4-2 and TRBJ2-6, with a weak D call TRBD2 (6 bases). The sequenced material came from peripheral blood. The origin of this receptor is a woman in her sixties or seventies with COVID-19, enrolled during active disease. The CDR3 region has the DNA TGTGCCAGCAGCCAAGAGGAGGGGTCCGGGGCCAACGTCCTGACTTTC. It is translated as CASSQEEGSGANVLTF.